These T cell receptor beta chains were read from a single sample in a study of shared clonotypes between healthy human individuals. Produced via immunoSEQ multiplex PCR; TCRdb's table is partial and in-frame only. The data show roughly 2 million clones, 85% to 95% seen once. The sequenced material came from naive CD4+ T cells sorted from blood. The origin of the receptors is a man in his late teens or twenties in good health. Each CDR3 is given with its conserved first and last residue. D genes are given only for firm matches. The size of a clone is reported for some rows only, either as once, few or many, or as a class for expanded clones.

>TRBV18|-|TRBJ2-5|-
TGTGCCAGCTCACCGTTACAGGTGGAGACCCAGTACTTC
CASSPLQVETQYF
>TRBV20-1|-|TRBJ2-3|-
TGCAGTGCTAGGCCCATAGATACGCAGTATTTT
CSARPIDTQYF
>TRBV5-4|-|TRBJ2-4|-
TGTGCCAGCAGCCCCTCAGCCAAAAACATTCAGTACTTC
CASSPSAKNIQYF
>TRBV5-1|TRBD1|TRBJ1-2|once
TGCGCCAGCAGCTCGGAGGGACAGTATGGCTACACCTTC
CASSSEGQYGYTF
>TRBV7-2|-|TRBJ2-3|once
TGTGCCAGCAGCTCATGGGGGGACTTCCCCACAGATACGCAGTATTTT
CASSSWGDFPTDTQYF
>TRBV7-9|TRBD2|TRBJ2-3|once
TGTGCCAGCAGCTTATGGGCGGGAGGTGTGGATACGCAGTATTTT
CASSLWAGGVDTQYF
>TRBV30|TRBD1|TRBJ1-5|-
TGTGCCTGGAGTGTACGGGACAGAGAGGGGAATCAGCCCCAGCATTTT
CAWSVRDREGNQPQHF
>TRBV7-2|-|TRBJ2-3|-
TGTGCCAGCAGCTTACGTGGGAGGGGGTCAGATACGCAGTATTTT
CASSLRGRGSDTQYF
>TRBV18|TRBD2|TRBJ2-7|-
TGTGCCAGCTCACTTCGGGTAGCGGGAGGGGCCTACGAGCAGTACTTC
CASSLRVAGGAYEQYF
>TRBV5-1|TRBD2|TRBJ2-1|-
TGCGCCAGCAGCTTGGGTACTAGCGGGAATGAGCAGTTCTTC
CASSLGTSGNEQFF
>TRBV7-9|-|TRBJ2-2|-
TGTGCCAGCAGCTTCGGGCCTTTGCACACCGGGGAGCTGTTTTTT
CASSFGPLHTGELFF
>TRBV7-2|-|TRBJ2-3|-
TGTGCCAGCAGCTTACGGACATCTAGCACAGATACGCAGTATTTT
CASSLRTSSTDTQYF
>TRBV6-1|-|TRBJ1-1|-
TGTGCCAGCAGTGAAGCCTCTTTACGTGAAGCTTTCTTT
CASSEASLREAFF
>TRBV15|-|TRBJ1-6|once
TGTGCCACTCGCCAGGGATCTCTCGTCAATTCACCCCTCCACTTT
CATRQGSLVNSPLHF
>TRBV9|-|TRBJ1-2|once
TGTGCCAGCAACAGCAACTATGGCTACACCTTC
CASNSNYGYTF
>TRBV4-3|TRBD1|TRBJ2-1|-
TGCGCCAGCAGCCTCGGACAGGCCCTCTACTACAATGAGCAGTTCTTC
CASSLGQALYYNEQFF
>TRBV7-2|-|TRBJ2-7|-
TGTGCCAGCAGCTCGTTGGCGTTTCGCTACGAGCAGTACTTC
CASSSLAFRYEQYF
>TRBV30|-|TRBJ2-7|-
TGTGCCTGGAGAGACAGTCCGGCCTACGAGCAGTACTTC
CAWRDSPAYEQYF
>TRBV6-1|TRBD1|TRBJ2-1|-
TGTGCCAGCAGGGGGGGACAGGGATCCTACAATGAGCAGTTCTTC
CASRGGQGSYNEQFF
>TRBV4-2|TRBD1|TRBJ1-6|-
TGTGCCAGCAGCCAAGAAACAGGGGGGAGCTCCTATAATTCACCCCTCCACTTT
CASSQETGGSSYNSPLHF
>TRBV4-1|-|TRBJ2-5|-
TGCGCCAGCAGCCAAGAAACAGGGTACCAAGAGACCCAGTACTTC
CASSQETGYQETQYF
>TRBV5-4|TRBD1|TRBJ1-2|once
TGTGCCAGCAGCCGTCGGACAGGGGACCAGCATGGCTACACCTTC
CASSRRTGDQHGYTF
>TRBV11-3|-|TRBJ2-3|once
TGTGCCAGCAGCTCCCAACGCACAGATACGCAGTATTTT
CASSSQRTDTQYF
>TRBV9|TRBD1|TRBJ2-7|-
TGTGCCAGCAGCTCCCGGGACAGGGTTGACTACGAGCAGTACTTC
CASSSRDRVDYEQYF
>TRBV6-5|TRBD2|TRBJ2-7|-
TGTGCCAGCAGCCTGACTAGCGGGGCCTCCTACGAGCAGTACTTC
CASSLTSGASYEQYF
>TRBV30|-|TRBJ2-3|-
TGTGCGGTGGGATGGGACTCCACAGATACGCAGTATTTT
CAVGWDSTDTQYF
>TRBV27|-|TRBJ1-1|once
TGTGCCAGCAGTTTTCTCGGGGGAAACACTGAAGCTTTCTTT
CASSFLGGNTEAFF
>TRBV7-9|TRBD1|TRBJ2-3|-
TGTGCCAGCAGCAAAGGGACAGGGTCAGATACGCAGTATTTT
CASSKGTGSDTQYF
>TRBV10-3|-|TRBJ1-5|-
TGTGCCATCACCCAGGGAGACAATCAGCCCCAGCATTTT
CAITQGDNQPQHF
>TRBV9|-|TRBJ2-5|-
TGTGCCAGCAGCGTAGGCACTCAACAAGAGACCCAGTACTTC
CASSVGTQQETQYF
>TRBV10-1|TRBD2|TRBJ2-1|-
TGCGCCAGCAGCACCGGGACTAGCGGGGCACTACCTCAAAATGAGCAGTTCTTC
CASSTGTSGALPQNEQFF
>TRBV7-2|TRBD2|TRBJ2-7|-
TGTGCCAGCAGCTTGGCCGGGACTAGTTCCTACGAGCAGTACTTC
CASSLAGTSSYEQYF
>TRBV18|-|TRBJ2-7|-
TGTGCCAGCTCACCAGGTTACGAGCAGTACTTC
CASSPGYEQYF
>TRBV10-3|TRBD1|TRBJ1-2|-
TGTGCCATCAGTGAGCACTCAGGGGGTAAGGATGGCTACACCTTC
CAISEHSGGKDGYTF
>TRBV5-1|TRBD2|TRBJ2-3|-
TGCGCCAGCAGCTTCGGGACTAGCGGGCGGGGAGATACGCAGTATTTT
CASSFGTSGRGDTQYF
>TRBV6-1|-|TRBJ2-7|-
TGTGCCAGCAGTGAACTAGCCTACGAGCAGTACTTC
CASSELAYEQYF
>TRBV19|-|TRBJ2-7|once
TGTGCCAGTAGTTATACCGGGCCTACCTACGAGCAGTACTTC
CASSYTGPTYEQYF
>TRBV18|-|TRBJ2-6|once
TGTGCCAGCTCACCACTCCGGGACTTTCCGGCCAACGTCCTGACTTTC
CASSPLRDFPANVLTF
>TRBV18|TRBD1|TRBJ1-3|-
TGTGCCAGCTCACCACCGGCTTCCAGGACAGGCAGAAACACCATATATTTT
CASSPPASRTGRNTIYF
>TRBV5-4|-|TRBJ1-2|-
TGTGCCAGCAGCTTGAGGGGCCAGAACTATGGCTACACCTTC
CASSLRGQNYGYTF
>TRBV25-1|TRBD2|TRBJ2-3|-
TGTGCCAGCAGTTTGTTAGCGGGGTCCACAGATACGCAGTATTTT
CASSLLAGSTDTQYF
>TRBV2|TRBD1|TRBJ2-7|-
TGTGCCAGCAGTGTTACGGACAGGGGCGAGCAGTACTTC
CASSVTDRGEQYF
>TRBV5-1|TRBD2|TRBJ2-3|-
TGCGCCAGCAGCTTAGGTAGCGGGCGGGATACGCAGTATTTT
CASSLGSGRDTQYF
>TRBV11-2|-|TRBJ2-3|-
TGTGCCAGCAGCCCTTACCTAGCTAGGGGACCCACAGATACGCAGTATTTT
CASSPYLARGPTDTQYF
>TRBV4-1|TRBD2|TRBJ2-7|-
TGCGCCAGCAGCCAAGGACTAGCGGGGGGTCTGGGCGAGCAGTACTTC
CASSQGLAGGLGEQYF
>TRBV7-3|TRBD2|TRBJ2-3|-
TGTGCCAGCAGCCCCGGACTAGCGGGGATTACAGATACGCAGTATTTT
CASSPGLAGITDTQYF
>TRBV2|-|TRBJ1-5|-
TGTGCCAGCAGCCCCGATGGGGGCAATCAGCCCCAGCATTTT
CASSPDGGNQPQHF
>TRBV7-9|-|TRBJ1-5|-
TGTGCCAGCAGCTTAGATCACAGCAATCAGCCCCAGCATTTT
CASSLDHSNQPQHF
>TRBV5-8|TRBD1|TRBJ2-7|-
TGTGCCAGCACCCGACCGGGACAGGTTACCTGGCACGAGCAGTACTTC
CASTRPGQVTWHEQYF
>TRBV7-2|TRBD2|TRBJ2-3|-
TGTGCCAGCAGCCCGGGGACTAGCGGCCAGCAGTATTTT
CASSPGTSGQQYF
>TRBV4-1|TRBD1|TRBJ1-4|-
TGCGCCAGCAGCCAAGAGGGGACAGAGAATGAAAAACTGTTTTTT
CASSQEGTENEKLFF
>TRBV6-6|TRBD2|TRBJ2-5|-
TGTGCCAGCAGTTACTCGACTAGCGGGGCGGAGACCCAGTACTTC
CASSYSTSGAETQYF
>TRBV9|TRBD1|TRBJ2-3|-
TGTGCCAGCAGCCCACATGCCGGGACAGACCGGACCTCAGATACGCAGTATTTT
CASSPHAGTDRTSDTQYF